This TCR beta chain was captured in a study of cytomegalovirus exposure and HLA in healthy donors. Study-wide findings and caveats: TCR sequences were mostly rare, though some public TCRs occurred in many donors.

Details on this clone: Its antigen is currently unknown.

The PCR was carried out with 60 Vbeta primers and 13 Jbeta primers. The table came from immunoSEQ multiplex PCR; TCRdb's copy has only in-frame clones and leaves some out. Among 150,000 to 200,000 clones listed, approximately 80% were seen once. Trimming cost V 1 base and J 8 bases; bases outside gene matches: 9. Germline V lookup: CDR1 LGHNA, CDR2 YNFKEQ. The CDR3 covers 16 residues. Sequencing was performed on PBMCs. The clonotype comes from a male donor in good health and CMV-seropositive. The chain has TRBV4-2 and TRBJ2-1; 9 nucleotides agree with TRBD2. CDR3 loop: CASSQALAGPKDEQFF. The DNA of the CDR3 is TGTGCCAGCAGCCAAGCCCTAGCGGGACCAAAAGATGAGCAGTTCTTC.